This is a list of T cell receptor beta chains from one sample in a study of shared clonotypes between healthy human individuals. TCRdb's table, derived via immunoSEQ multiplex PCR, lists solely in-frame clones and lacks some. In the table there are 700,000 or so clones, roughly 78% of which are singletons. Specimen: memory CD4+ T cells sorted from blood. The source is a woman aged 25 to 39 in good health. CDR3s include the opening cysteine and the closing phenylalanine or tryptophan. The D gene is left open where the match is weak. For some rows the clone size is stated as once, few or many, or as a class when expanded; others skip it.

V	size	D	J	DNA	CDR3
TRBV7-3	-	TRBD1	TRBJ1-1	TGTGCCAGCAGCTTAATCCCGACAGGGGGGACTGAAGCTTTCTTT	CASSLIPTGGTEAFF
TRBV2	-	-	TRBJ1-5	TGTGCCAGCAGTGGTTCGACAGGTGCGAGCCAGCCCCAGCATTTT	CASSGSTGASQPQHF
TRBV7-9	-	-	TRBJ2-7	TGTGCCAGCAGCTTAGCCGCAGATTACTACGAGCAGTACTTC	CASSLAADYYEQYF
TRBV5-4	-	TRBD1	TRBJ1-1	TGTGCCAGCAGCTTGTTAGACAGGGATGAAGCTTTCTTT	CASSLLDRDEAFF
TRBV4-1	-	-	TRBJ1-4	TGCGCCAGCAGCCAAGTGTTAAACAGAAATAATGAAAAACTGTTTTTT	CASSQVLNRNNEKLFF
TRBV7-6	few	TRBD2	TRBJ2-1	TGTGCCAGCAGCCGTCTAGCGGGGACGGGGTTCTCCTACAATGAGCAGTTCTTC	CASSRLAGTGFSYNEQFF
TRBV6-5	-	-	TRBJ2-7	TGTGCCAGCAGCGACCCGAGCTCCTACGAGCAGTACTTC	CASSDPSSYEQYF
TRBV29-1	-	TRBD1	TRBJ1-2	TGCAGCGTTCCTCAGGGGGCGAACTATGGCTACACCTTC	CSVPQGANYGYTF
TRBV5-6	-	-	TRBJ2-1	TGTGCCAGCAGCTTAAACCTTAGGCGGGCCTCCTACAATGAGCAGTTCTTC	CASSLNLRRASYNEQFF
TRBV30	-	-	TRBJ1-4	TGTGCACCGAGGAAGGGATTCGAAAAACTGTTTTTT	CAPRKGFEKLFF
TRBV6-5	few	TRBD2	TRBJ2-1	TGTGCCAGCCTAAGCCCTACTAGCGGGAATGAGCAGTTCTTC	CASLSPTSGNEQFF
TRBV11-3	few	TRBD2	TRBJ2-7	TGTGCCAGCAGCTGGACCAGCGGGACGGGTTACGAGCAGTACTTC	CASSWTSGTGYEQYF
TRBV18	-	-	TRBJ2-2	TGTGCCAGCTCCCCGATTAACACGGGTCCTGGCACCGGGGAGCTGTTTTTT	CASSPINTGPGTGELFF
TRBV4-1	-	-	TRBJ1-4	TGCGCCAGCAGCCCGAGAACAGGGCAGGATGAAAAACTGTTTTTT	CASSPRTGQDEKLFF
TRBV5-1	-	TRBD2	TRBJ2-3	TGCGCCAGCAGCTTGGCGGGACTAGCGGATTCAGATACGCAGTATTTT	CASSLAGLADSDTQYF
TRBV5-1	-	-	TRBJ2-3	TGCGCCAGCAAATTCGCATCCGAGTCCACAGATACGCAGTATTTT	CASKFASESTDTQYF
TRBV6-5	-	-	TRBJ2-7	TGTGCCAGTTCGGCTACCACATACGAGCAGTACTTC	CASSATTYEQYF
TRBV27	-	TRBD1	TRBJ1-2	TGTGCCAGCGGTATCCCAGGGGGCTACGGTGGCTACACCTTC	CASGIPGGYGGYTF
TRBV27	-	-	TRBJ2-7	TGTGCCAGCAGTAGACTAGGGAACTACGAGCAGTACTTC	CASSRLGNYEQYF
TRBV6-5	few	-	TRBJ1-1	TGTGCCAGCAGTCCTTCCGACAGATACACTGAAGCTTTCTTT	CASSPSDRYTEAFF
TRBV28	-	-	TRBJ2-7	TGTGCCACCAGTCGGGCGGGGCAGGGCTCCTACGAGCAGTACTTC	CATSRAGQGSYEQYF
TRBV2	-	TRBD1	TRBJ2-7	TGTGCCAGCAGTTCGGACAGGGAAAACGAGCAGTACTTC	CASSSDRENEQYF
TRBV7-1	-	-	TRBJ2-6	TGTGCCAGCAGCTCTAGGAGCTCTGGGGCCAACGTCCTGACTTTC	CASSSRSSGANVLTF
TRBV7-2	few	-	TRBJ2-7	TGTGCCAGCAGCTTAGAACATAACTCCGAGCAGTACTTC	CASSLEHNSEQYF
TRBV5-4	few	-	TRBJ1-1	TGTGCCAGCAGCCCCGCGGGGGGGATGAACACTGAAGCTTTCTTT	CASSPAGGMNTEAFF
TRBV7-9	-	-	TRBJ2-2	TGTGCCAGCAGCCGACGGAGTTTTGGCGGCTTCTCCTCCGGGGAGCTGTTTTTT	CASSRRSFGGFSSGELFF
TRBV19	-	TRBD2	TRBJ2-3	TGTGCCAGTAGTAGGACTAGCGGCCGCACAGATACGCAGTATTTT	CASSRTSGRTDTQYF
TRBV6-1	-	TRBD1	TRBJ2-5	TGTGCCAGCATGGGACAGCCCCAAGAGACCCAGTACTTC	CASMGQPQETQYF
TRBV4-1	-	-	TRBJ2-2	TGCGCCAGCAGCCAAGGTGGGCGAAAACTTACCGGGGAGCTGTTTTTT	CASSQGGRKLTGELFF
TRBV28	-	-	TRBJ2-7	TGTGCCAGCACCGATTACTCCTACGAGCAGTACTTC	CASTDYSYEQYF
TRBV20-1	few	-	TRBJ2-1	TGCAGTGCTAGAGATGCCCGCGAGCAGTTCTTC	CSARDAREQFF
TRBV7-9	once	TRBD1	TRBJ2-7	TGTGCCAGCAGCCCCGGGACAGGGAACGCCTACGAGCAGTACTTC	CASSPGTGNAYEQYF
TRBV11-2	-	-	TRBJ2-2	TGTGCCAGCAGCTCAACGACCAGGAAGGAGCTGTTTTTT	CASSSTTRKELFF
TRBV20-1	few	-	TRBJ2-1	TGCAGTGCTAGAGCTAGCATTGAGCAGTTCTTC	CSARASIEQFF
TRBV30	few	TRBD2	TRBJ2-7	TGTGCCTGGAGGGCGGGAGCGGGCTACGAGCAGTACTTC	CAWRAGAGYEQYF
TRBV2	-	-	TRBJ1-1	TGTGCCAACCAGGGGCAGTCTGAAGCTTTCTTT	CANQGQSEAFF
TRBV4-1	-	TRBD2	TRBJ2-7	TGCGCCAGCAGCCCGGGACTAGCGGGATCGGGCTACGAGCAGTACTTC	CASSPGLAGSGYEQYF
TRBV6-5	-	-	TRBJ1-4	TGTGCCAGCAGTTACGGTGGACGGCCTGAAAAACTGTTTTTT	CASSYGGRPEKLFF
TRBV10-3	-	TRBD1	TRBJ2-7	TGTGCCATCAGGGAACAGGGGGCACCCTCCCACGAGCAGTACTTC	CAIREQGAPSHEQYF
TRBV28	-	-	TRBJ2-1	TGTGCCAGCAACGCGGGCGACTCCTACAATGAGCAGTTCTTC	CASNAGDSYNEQFF